Included here is one TCR beta chain sequence, with context. Deletions cut 2 bases from V and 1 base from J, with 9 bases between. Germline V CDR1 and CDR2: SGHVS, FNYEAQ. The CDR3 consists of 15 residues. This record belongs to a study of blood T cell repertoires in COVID-19. Study as a whole: From T cells, B-cell-depleted T cells, or PBMCs came the material, which was cDNA or gDNA.

Produced via immunoSEQ multiplex PCR; TCRdb's table is partial and in-frame only. Of fewer than 80,000 clones detected, roughly 87% appear once; the ten largest clones hold around 4.9%. The chain combines TRBV7-6 with TRBJ2-1, with D maybe TRBD1 (5 bases). This receptor was identified in a woman between 45 and 60 years old with active COVID-19. Sequenced sample: peripheral blood. The DNA for the CDR3 is TGTGCCAGCAGCTTAAGTCAGGGTTCCTACAATGAGCAGTTCTTC. Protein: CASSLSQGSYNEQFF.